The 20 T cell receptor beta chains below were found in one sample sequenced in a study of shared clonotypes between healthy human individuals. Sequencing was performed with immunoSEQ multiplex PCR; in TCRdb, only in-frame clones are kept and a portion is missing. The sample yields more than 550,000 clones, 90% seen once. The sequencing input was memory CD8+ T cells from PBMCs. Subset here: CD45RO+ cells pooled with CCR7-negative TemRA cells. These receptors were collected from a man between 18 and 35 years old in good health. Some clones in this sample may be carry-over from other donors' samples.

The rearrangement links TRBV7-6 to TRBJ2-1; TRBD2 might be the D (6 bases). The CDR3 is made up of 15 amino acids. Looked up from germline, CDR1 is SGHVS and CDR2 is FNYEAQ. V gave up 1 base and J gave up 6 bases, with 13 bases separating them. The CDR3 reads CASSLGASVVNEQFF. The CDR3 nucleotides are TGTGCCAGCAGCTTAGGTGCTAGCGTGGTCAATGAGCAGTTCTTC.

The rearrangement uses TRBV28 and TRBJ2-1, with D tentatively TRBD1 (5 bases). The CDR3 contains 13 residues. Germline V gene sequence: CDR1 MDHEN, CDR2 SYDVKM. The germline V and J ends were trimmed by 4 bases and 2 bases, with 6 bases remaining between them. CDR3 amino acids: CASSSDTYNEQFF. The CDR3 coding sequence is TGTGCCAGCAGTTCGGACACCTACAATGAGCAGTTCTTC.

The chain combines TRBV4-2 with TRBJ2-1, with 9 bases identical to TRBD1. The germline gives CDR1 LGHNA, CDR2 YNFKEQ. V shed 1 base and J 7 bases; nucleotides not matched to a gene: 5. The CDR3 extends over 15 amino acids. The CDR3 loop is CASSQAQGAKNEQFF. CDR3 nucleotides: TGTGCCAGCAGCCAAGCACAGGGGGCAAAGAATGAGCAGTTCTTC.

This chain connects TRBV5-6 to TRBJ2-3; TRBD1 matches 8 bases. Trimming at V came to 1 base and at J to 5 bases, leaving 9 bases not matched to a gene. This CDR3 has 16 residues. Germline CDR1 is SGHDT and CDR2 is YYEEEE. The CDR3 reads CASSLLFGQGVDTQYF. The CDR3 DNA is TGTGCCAGCAGCTTGTTGTTCGGACAGGGTGTAGATACGCAGTATTTT.

CDR3 residues: CASSDSWRTVNEQFF. In DNA, the CDR3 is TGTGCCAGCAGCGATTCCTGGAGGACGGTCAATGAGCAGTTCTTC. This chain joins TRBV27 and TRBJ2-1, with D perhaps matching TRBD2 (5 bases). Germline V lookup: CDR1 MNHEY, CDR2 SMNVEV (reference sequence). There are 15 residues in the CDR3. The ends were cut back, 6 bases at V and 6 bases at J, with 18 bases in the middle.

The chain couples TRBV6-4 to TRBJ1-2, with D tentatively TRBD1 (5 bases). V lost 2 bases, J lost 8 bases, and 9 bases lay in between. Germline V lookup: CDR1 MRHNA, CDR2 SNTAGT. The CDR3 covers 12 residues. The chain's CDR3 is CASSDGGGGYTF. For the CDR3, the DNA is TGTGCCAGCAGTGACGGGGGGGGAGGCTACACCTTC.

The rearrangement uses TRBV28 and TRBJ1-3; D call uncertain. V lost 1 base to trimming and J lost 2 bases, with 12 bases between them. This CDR3 has 16 residues. The V gene's germline CDR1 is MDHEN and CDR2 SYDVKM. CDR3 residues: CASSLYVYGAGNTIYF. Written as DNA, the CDR3 is TGTGCCAGCAGTTTATATGTTTACGGGGCTGGAAACACCATATATTTT.

The J gene is TRBJ2-1, the V gene TRBV7-9, with TRBD1 as a possible D gene (5 bases). V lost 5 bases, J lost 6 bases, and 17 bases lay in between. The CDR3 length is 15 residues. Germline assignment: CDR1 SEHNR and CDR2 FQNEAQ (reference sequence). CDR3 amino acids: CASSRRVPPPNEQFF. The CDR3, as DNA: TGTGCCAGCAGCCGCAGGGTCCCACCCCCCAATGAGCAGTTCTTC.

The chain joins TRBV9 to TRBJ2-7; D unresolved. Per germline, CDR1 SGDLS and CDR2 YYNGEE. This CDR3 is built from 15 residues. The V gene lost 4 bases and the J gene lost 0 bases, with 14 bases spanning the gap. The CDR3 coding sequence is TGTGCCAGCAGCCCTTCGGGCGACCTCTCCTACGAGCAGTACTTC. Protein sequence: CASSPSGDLSYEQYF.

The CDR3 DNA is TGTGCCAGCAGCCGGGTGCCAGAGACTAACTATGGCTACACCTTC. It codes for CASSRVPETNYGYTF. The chain combines TRBV11-2 with TRBJ1-2; no firm D call. Trimming stripped 5 bases from V and 0 bases from J, with 13 bases between. This CDR3 has 15 amino acids. The germline CDR1 and CDR2 sequences are SGHAT and FQNNGV.

The CDR3: CASSLEGVFSYEQYF. The CDR3 DNA reads as TGTGCCAGCAGCTTAGAGGGGGTTTTTTCCTACGAGCAGTACTTC. The V and J genes are TRBV7-9 and TRBJ2-7; a possible D gene is TRBD1 (6 bases). V lost 1 base, J lost 1 base, and 11 bases lay in between. The CDR3 has 15 amino acids. Germline assignment: CDR1 SEHNR and CDR2 FQNEAQ (reference sequence). The complete variable domain, with remaining parts taken from reference TRBV7-9 and TRBJ2-7, reads DTGVSQNPRHKITKRGQNVTFRCDPISEHNRLYWYRQTLGQGPEFLTYFQNEAQLEKSRLLSDRFSAERPKGSFSTLEIQRTEQGDSAMYLCASSLEGVFSYEQYFGPGTRLTVT.

V usage is TRBV19 and J usage is TRBJ2-7; the D gene is possibly TRBD1 (5 bases). The V and J ends lost 6 bases and 0 bases respectively, with 9 bases between them. Germline lookup yields CDR1 LNHDA and CDR2 SQIVND (reference sequence). The CDR3 consists of 13 residues. CDR3 amino acids: CASRDTFSYEQYF. The CDR3 nucleotides are TGTGCCAGTAGGGACACATTCTCCTACGAGCAGTACTTC.

This clone was observed once. The V gene is TRBV5-1, the J gene TRBJ2-1; a possible D gene is TRBD1 (6 bases). The CDR3 is 18 residues long. The V and J ends lost 0 bases and 0 bases respectively, with 16 bases between them. Looked up from germline, CDR1 is SGHRS and CDR2 is YFSETQ. CDR3 nucleotides: TGCGCCAGCAGCTTGGGGCTGGGGGCTCATAGCTCCTACAATGAGCAGTTCTTC. Amino acid sequence: CASSLGLGAHSSYNEQFF.

The V gene is TRBV15, the J gene TRBJ2-7, with TRBD2 as a possible D gene (5 bases). Germline CDR1 is LNHNV and CDR2 is YYDKDF (reference sequence). The CDR3 is 15 residues long. Trimming shortened V by 3 bases and J by 3 bases, and 15 bases separated the two germline ends. The CDR3 region has the DNA TGTGCCACCAGCAGCCTTCCGGGGTATAGCTACGAGCAGTACTTC. The encoded protein is CATSSLPGYSYEQYF.

The gene calls are TRBV10-3 and TRBJ2-6; D is uncertain. CDR1 is ENHRY, CDR2 SYGVKD, per germline. Trimming shortened V by 0 bases and J by 2 bases, and 20 bases separated the two germline ends. This CDR3 comprises 20 residues. The CDR3 loop is CAISESLLDGALTGANVLTF. The CDR3 coding sequence is TGTGCCATCAGTGAGTCTCTCTTAGACGGAGCCCTGACTGGGGCCAACGTCCTGACTTTC.

On this clone itself: Within the sample, other DNA sequences also encode this same CDR3. V and J are TRBV5-6 and TRBJ2-5; D gene unclear. The ends were cut back, 4 bases at V and 5 bases at J, with 6 bases in the middle. From germline, CDR1 is SGHDT and CDR2 YYEEEE. The CDR3 is 11 residues long. The CDR3 loop reads CASSEGETQYF. CDR3 coding DNA: TGTGCCAGCAGCGAAGGGGAGACCCAGTACTTC.

J is TRBJ2-7 and V is TRBV5-1; maybe TRBD2 (5 bases). Germline-derived CDR1 and CDR2 are SGHRS and YFSETQ. Trimming left V 2 bases short and J 2 bases short, with 11 bases between. This CDR3 comprises 14 residues. The CDR3 bases are TGCGCCAGCAGCTTCGCGGGCGGCACCTACGAGCAGTACTTC. Amino acids: CASSFAGGTYEQYF.

On this clone itself: The same CDR3 arises from other DNA sequences in this sample as well. The chain is built from TRBV27 and TRBJ2-1, with a weak D call TRBD1 (6 bases). V was shortened by 0 bases and J by 7 bases, with 10 bases between the two germline ends. The CDR3 length is 14 residues. Germline loops: CDR1 MNHEY, CDR2 SMNVEV (reference sequence). CDR3 residues: CASSLSGRGNEQFF. The CDR3, as DNA: TGTGCCAGCAGTTTATCGGGCAGGGGAAATGAGCAGTTCTTC.

This clone was recorded only once. J is TRBJ1-5 and V is TRBV5-1; D is uncertain. This CDR3 contains 15 residues. CDR1 and CDR2 (germline): SGHRS, YFSETQ. The germline V and J ends were trimmed by 4 bases and 2 bases, with 13 bases remaining between them. DNA of the CDR3: TGCGCCAGCAGCCACACAACCGTTGGCAATCAGCCCCAGCATTTT. Protein sequence: CASSHTTVGNQPQHF.

The V call is TRBV7-3, the J call TRBJ2-7, with no clear D. Germline CDR1 and CDR2: SGHTA and FQGTGA. There are 13 residues in the CDR3. The germline V and J ends were trimmed by 3 bases and 4 bases, with 10 bases remaining between them. The CDR3 loop is CASSLNRGYEQYF. The CDR3 nucleotides are TGTGCCAGCAGCTTGAATCGTGGGTACGAGCAGTACTTC.